This T cell receptor beta chain was found in a study of blood T cell repertoires in COVID-19. Germline V gives CDR1 LGHNA, CDR2 YNFKEQ. The CDR3 has 13 residues. Trimming cost V 4 bases and J 4 bases, with 10 bases left between them. The assay was immunoSEQ multiplex PCR, and TCRdb's table has in-frame clones only and misses some. The sample lists roughly 250,000 clones, more than 80% occurring once. The sequenced material came from PBMCs or T cells enriched from blood (not recorded which). The TCR comes from a man between 50 and 59 years old who had been exposed to COVID-19. V is TRBV4-2 and J is TRBJ1-2; a possible D gene is TRBD1 (6 bases). The CDR3 region has the DNA TGTGCCAGCAGCCCTGGACAGTTCTATGGCTACACCTTC. Its translation is CASSPGQFYGYTF.